The rows below give T cell receptor beta chains drawn from one sample of a study of shared clonotypes between healthy human individuals. Assay: immunoSEQ multiplex PCR; the TCRdb copy retains only in-frame clones and omits some. The sample yields 2 million to 2.5 million clones, 95% seen once. Sequencing was carried out using naive CD4+ T cells sorted from blood. Receptor source: a man aged 18-30 years in good health. CDR3s include the opening cysteine and the closing phenylalanine or tryptophan. Each record gives: J gene, D gene, clone size, V gene, CDR3 DNA, CDR3 protein. A D gene is named only where the DNA matches it firmly. Size is stated for part of the rows, as once, few or many counts, or as a class when the clone is expanded.

TRBJ1-1 | TRBD1 | NA | TRBV9 | TGTGCCAGCAGCGGAGAGGGACAGGGGAACACTGAAGCTTTCTTT | CASSGEGQGNTEAFF
TRBJ2-3 | TRBD2 | few | TRBV4-2 | TGTGCCAGCAGCCAAGGACTCAGCGGGGGGGTGGCAGATACGCAGTATTTT | CASSQGLSGGVADTQYF
TRBJ2-3 | TRBD2 | NA | TRBV6-1 | TGTGCCAGTAGACTAGCGGGCACAGATACGCAGTATTTT | CASRLAGTDTQYF
TRBJ2-7 | TRBD1 | NA | TRBV6-5 | TGTGCCAGCAGTCCCACCGGGACAGCAGCCTACGAGCAGTACTTC | CASSPTGTAAYEQYF
TRBJ2-7 | NA | NA | TRBV10-1 | TGCGCCAACGGGGGACAGGGTTCGACTAGCGGGCGAAACAACGAGCAGTACTTC | CANGGQGSTSGRNNEQYF
TRBJ1-6 | TRBD1 | NA | TRBV25-1 | TGTGCCAGCACTCGGACAGGCGGCTCACCCCTCCACTTT | CASTRTGGSPLHF
TRBJ2-5 | NA | NA | TRBV4-2 | TGTGCCAGCGGATACGGACTGGAGACCCAGTACTTC | CASGYGLETQYF
TRBJ2-5 | NA | many | TRBV18 | TGTGCCAGCTCACCACGGTTGGGGCGGGGATATCAAGAGACCCAGTACTTC | CASSPRLGRGYQETQYF
TRBJ2-7 | TRBD1 | NA | TRBV2 | TGTGCCAGTGGCGGACAGGGCGGCGAGCAGTACTTC | CASGGQGGEQYF
TRBJ2-1 | TRBD2 | NA | TRBV29-1 | TGCAGCGTTGCCGGGACTAGCGGGACGAGCTCCTACAATGAGCAGTTCTTC | CSVAGTSGTSSYNEQFF